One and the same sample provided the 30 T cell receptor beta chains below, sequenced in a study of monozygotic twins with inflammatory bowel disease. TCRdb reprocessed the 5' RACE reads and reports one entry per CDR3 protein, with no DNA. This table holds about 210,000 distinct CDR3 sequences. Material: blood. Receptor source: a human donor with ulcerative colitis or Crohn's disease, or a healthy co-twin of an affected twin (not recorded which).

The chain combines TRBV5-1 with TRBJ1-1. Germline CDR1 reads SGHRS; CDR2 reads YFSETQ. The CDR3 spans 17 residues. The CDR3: CASSLTPSKTMNTEAFF.

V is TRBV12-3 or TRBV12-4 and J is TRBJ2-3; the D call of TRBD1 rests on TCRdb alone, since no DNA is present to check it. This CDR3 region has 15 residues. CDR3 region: CASTLGPPGVNTQYF.

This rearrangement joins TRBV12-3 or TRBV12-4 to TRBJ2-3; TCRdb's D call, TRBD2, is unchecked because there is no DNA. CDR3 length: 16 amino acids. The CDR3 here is CASSFQSSGYTDTQYF.

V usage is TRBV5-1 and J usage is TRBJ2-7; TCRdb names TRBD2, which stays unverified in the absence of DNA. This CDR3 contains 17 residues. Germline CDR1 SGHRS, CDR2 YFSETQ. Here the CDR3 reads CASSLEGSGGPLNEQYF. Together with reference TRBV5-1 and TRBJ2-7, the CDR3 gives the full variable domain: KAGVTQTPRYLIKTRGQQVTLSCSPISGHRSVSWYQQTPGQGLQFLFEYFSETQRNKGNFPGRFSGRQFSNSRSEMNVSTLELGDSALYLCASSLEGSGGPLNEQYFGPGTRLTVT.

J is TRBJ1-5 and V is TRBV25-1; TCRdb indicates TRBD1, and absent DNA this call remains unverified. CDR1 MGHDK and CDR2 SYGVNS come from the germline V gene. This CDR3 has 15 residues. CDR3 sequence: CASSEGQGAGQPQHF.

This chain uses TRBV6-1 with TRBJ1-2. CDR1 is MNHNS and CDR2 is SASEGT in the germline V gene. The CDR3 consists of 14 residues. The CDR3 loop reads CASTPTGLNYGYTF.

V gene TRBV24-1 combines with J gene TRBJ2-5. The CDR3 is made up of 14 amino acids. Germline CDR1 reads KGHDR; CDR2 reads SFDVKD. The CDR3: CATSDLTSQETQYF.

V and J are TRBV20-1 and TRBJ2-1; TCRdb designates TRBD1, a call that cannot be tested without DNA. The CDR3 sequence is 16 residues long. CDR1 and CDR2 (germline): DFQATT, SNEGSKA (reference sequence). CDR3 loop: CSARSRGGRSYNEQFF.

The CDR3 here is CASRPSMAGVRSGGSYYEQYF. The chain has TRBV6-2 or TRBV6-3 and TRBJ2-7; TCRdb picks TRBD1, but there is no DNA to check that call. CDR3 length equals 21 residues. Germline values: CDR1 MNHEY, CDR2 SVGEGT.

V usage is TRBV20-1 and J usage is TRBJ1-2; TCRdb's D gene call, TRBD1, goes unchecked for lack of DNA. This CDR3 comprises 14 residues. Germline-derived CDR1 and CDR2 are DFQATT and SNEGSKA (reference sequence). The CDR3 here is CKPGTGATSDGYTF.

The CDR3 loop is CASSLGPTGGDGYTF. This sequence joins TRBV5-1 and TRBJ1-2; the D call from TCRdb, TRBD1, cannot be confirmed without DNA. In germline, CDR1 is SGHRS, CDR2 YFSETQ. This CDR3 comprises 15 residues.

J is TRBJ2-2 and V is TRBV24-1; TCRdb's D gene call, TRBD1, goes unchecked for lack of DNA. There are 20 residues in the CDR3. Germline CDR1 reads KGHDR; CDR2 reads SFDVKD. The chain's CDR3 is CATSDAIGRQGKEYTGELFF.

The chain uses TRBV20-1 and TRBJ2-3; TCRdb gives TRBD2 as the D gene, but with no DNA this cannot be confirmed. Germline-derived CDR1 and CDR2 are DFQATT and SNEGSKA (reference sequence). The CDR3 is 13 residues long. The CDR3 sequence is CRGRKGSTDTQYF.

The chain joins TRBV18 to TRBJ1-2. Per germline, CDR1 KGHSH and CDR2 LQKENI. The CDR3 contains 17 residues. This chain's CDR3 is CASSPADSRWSNYGYTF.

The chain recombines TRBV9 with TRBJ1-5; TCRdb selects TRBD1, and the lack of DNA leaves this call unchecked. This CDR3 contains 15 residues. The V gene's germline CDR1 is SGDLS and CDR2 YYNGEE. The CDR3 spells CASSTGQAPREPQHF.

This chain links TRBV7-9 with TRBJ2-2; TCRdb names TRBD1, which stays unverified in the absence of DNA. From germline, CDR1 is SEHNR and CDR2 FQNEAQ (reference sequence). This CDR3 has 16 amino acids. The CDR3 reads CASSPRDRGSTGELFF. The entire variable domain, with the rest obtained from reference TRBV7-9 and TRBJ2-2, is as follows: DTGVSQNPRHKITKRGQNVTFRCDPISEHNRLYWYRQTLGQGPEFLTYFQNEAQLEKSRLLSDRFSAERPKGSFSTLEIQRTEQGDSAMYLCASSPRDRGSTGELFFGEGSRLTVL.

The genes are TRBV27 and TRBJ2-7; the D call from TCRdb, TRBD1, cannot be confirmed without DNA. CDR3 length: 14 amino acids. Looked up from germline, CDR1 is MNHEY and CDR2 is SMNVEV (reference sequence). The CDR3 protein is CASAEGDSPYEQYF.

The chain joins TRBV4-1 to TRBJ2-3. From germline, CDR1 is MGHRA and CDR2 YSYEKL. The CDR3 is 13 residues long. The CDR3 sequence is CASSQDTPDTQYF.

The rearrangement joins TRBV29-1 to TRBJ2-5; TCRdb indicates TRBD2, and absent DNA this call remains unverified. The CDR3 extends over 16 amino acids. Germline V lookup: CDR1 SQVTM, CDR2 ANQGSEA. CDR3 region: CSVEIGLAGGSETQYF.

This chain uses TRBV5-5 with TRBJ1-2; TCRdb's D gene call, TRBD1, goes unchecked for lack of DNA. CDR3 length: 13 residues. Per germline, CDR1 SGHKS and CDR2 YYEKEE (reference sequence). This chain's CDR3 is CASSSRTDYGYTF.

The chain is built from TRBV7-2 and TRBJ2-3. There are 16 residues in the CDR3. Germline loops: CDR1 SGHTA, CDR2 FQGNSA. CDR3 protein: CASTGRVDPSTDTQYF.

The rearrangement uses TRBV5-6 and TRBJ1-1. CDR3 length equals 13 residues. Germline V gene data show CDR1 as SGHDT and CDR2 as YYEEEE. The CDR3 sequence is CASSWDRNAEAFF.

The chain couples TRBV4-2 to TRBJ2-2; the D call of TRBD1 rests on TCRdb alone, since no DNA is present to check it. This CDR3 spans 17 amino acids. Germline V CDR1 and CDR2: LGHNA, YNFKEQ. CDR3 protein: CASSQEDGALNTGELFF.

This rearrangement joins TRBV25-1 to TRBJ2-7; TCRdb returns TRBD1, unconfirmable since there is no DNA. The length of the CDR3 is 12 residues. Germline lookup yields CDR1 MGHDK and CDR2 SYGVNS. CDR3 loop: CASSWDIYEQYF.

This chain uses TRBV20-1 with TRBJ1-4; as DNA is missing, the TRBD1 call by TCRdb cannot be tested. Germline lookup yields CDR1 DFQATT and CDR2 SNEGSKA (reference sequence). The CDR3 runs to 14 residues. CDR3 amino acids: CSATWGPGDEKLFF.

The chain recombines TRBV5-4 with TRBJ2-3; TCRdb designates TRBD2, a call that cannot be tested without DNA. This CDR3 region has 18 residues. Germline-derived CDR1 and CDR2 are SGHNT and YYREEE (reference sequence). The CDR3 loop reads CASSPGTPHAISTDTQYF.

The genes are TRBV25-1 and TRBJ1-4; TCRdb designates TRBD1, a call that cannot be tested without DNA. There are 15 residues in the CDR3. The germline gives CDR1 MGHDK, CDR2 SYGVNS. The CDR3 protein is CASSEFESREEKLFF.

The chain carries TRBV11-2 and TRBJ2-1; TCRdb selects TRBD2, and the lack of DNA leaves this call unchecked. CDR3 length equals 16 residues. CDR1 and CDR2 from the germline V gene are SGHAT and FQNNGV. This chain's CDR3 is CASSFLTSGGAYEQFF.

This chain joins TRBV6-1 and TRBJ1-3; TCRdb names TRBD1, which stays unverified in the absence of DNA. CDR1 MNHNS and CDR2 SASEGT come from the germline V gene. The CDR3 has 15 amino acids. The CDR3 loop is CASRGGTLRGNTIYF.

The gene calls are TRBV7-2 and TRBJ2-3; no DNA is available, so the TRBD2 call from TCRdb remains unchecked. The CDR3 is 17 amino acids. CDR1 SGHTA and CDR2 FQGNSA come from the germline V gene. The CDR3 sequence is CASSLVRLAGSLDTQYF.